The entry below gives a single T cell receptor (beta chain) sequence along with its context. The source of the sample is a study of control samples from healthy donors and cancer patients. This CDR3 spans 14 amino acids. CDR1 is SGHDN and CDR2 is FVKESK in the germline V gene. Trimming cost V 4 bases and J 2 bases, with 12 bases left between them. TCRdb keeps only in-frame clones here, not all; method: immunoSEQ multiplex PCR. The top ten hold about 1.6% of the sample, which has tens of thousands of clones, roughly 89% seen once. The clonotype was recovered from a woman aged 40-49 years with lung cancer. The chain links TRBV14 to TRBJ2-7, with a weak D call TRBD2 (5 bases). Material: PBMCs. The CDR3 reads CASSPNLGAYEQYF. CDR3 DNA sequence: TGTGCCAGCAGCCCCAACCTGGGAGCCTACGAGCAGTACTTC.